The rows below give T cell receptor beta chains drawn from one sample of a study of T cells in Graves' hyperthyroidism and ophthalmopathy. TCRdb analysed the multiplex PCR reads with MiXCR anew, one entry per CDR3 protein. The repertoire holds under 350,000 distinct CDR3 sequences, with about 17% as singletons. Sequencing used blood. The source of these receptors is an older woman with Graves' ophthalmopathy. Each CDR3 is given with its conserved first and last residue. D genes are given only for firm matches. Some rows mark clone size as missing; the rest say once, few, many or name a class of expanded clone.

J gene: TRBJ1-1
D gene: .
clone size: many
V gene: TRBV6-1
CDR3 DNA: TGTGCCAGCAGTTATGGACCGGGACGGACTGAAGCTTTCTTT
CDR3 protein: CASSYGPGRTEAFF

J gene: TRBJ2-1
D gene: .
clone size: .
V gene: TRBV4-3
CDR3 DNA: TGCGCCAGCAGCGTCTTTCATAGCGGACAGTGCAATGAGCAGTTCTTC
CDR3 protein: CASSVFHSGQCNEQFF

J gene: TRBJ1-2
D gene: .
clone size: few
V gene: TRBV24-1
CDR3 DNA: TGTGCCACCAGTGATGACGACAGTTCGTATGGCTACACCTTC
CDR3 protein: CATSDDDSSYGYTF

J gene: TRBJ1-2
D gene: TRBD1
clone size: many
V gene: TRBV5-1
CDR3 DNA: TGCGCCAGCAGCCCGGGGGACAGGGGATCATCTAACTATGGCTACACCTTC
CDR3 protein: CASSPGDRGSSNYGYTF

J gene: TRBJ2-7
D gene: .
clone size: many
V gene: TRBV6-1
CDR3 DNA: TGTGCCATCTCCCGGGACAACTCCTACGAGCAGTACTTC
CDR3 protein: CAISRDNSYEQYF

J gene: TRBJ2-7
D gene: TRBD1
clone size: many
V gene: TRBV20-1
CDR3 DNA: TGCAGTGCCCAAGGTCGGGGACAGGGGAACTACGAGCAGTACTTC
CDR3 protein: CSAQGRGQGNYEQYF

J gene: TRBJ2-7
D gene: .
clone size: .
V gene: TRBV28
CDR3 DNA: TGTGCCAGCAGTCGTGGGTCGGGCAGGGGACTCCTTTCCTACGAGCAGTACTTC
CDR3 protein: CASSRGSGRGLLSYEQYF

J gene: TRBJ2-1
D gene: TRBD1
clone size: many
V gene: TRBV4-3
CDR3 DNA: TGCGCCAGCAGCCACGCCGAGCAGGGGGCAAGGAACAATGAGCAGTTCTTC
CDR3 protein: CASSHAEQGARNNEQFF

J gene: TRBJ2-7
D gene: TRBD2
clone size: .
V gene: TRBV7-8
CDR3 DNA: TGTGCCAGCAGCCGCGGGACTATCGGCTACGAGCAGTACTTC
CDR3 protein: CASSRGTIGYEQYF

J gene: TRBJ2-2
D gene: TRBD1
clone size: many
V gene: TRBV12-3/TRBV12-4
CDR3 DNA: TGTGCCAGCAGTTTAGGGACAGGGGGCAACACCGGGGAGCTGTTTTTT
CDR3 protein: CASSLGTGGNTGELFF

J gene: TRBJ1-2
D gene: .
clone size: many
V gene: TRBV7-2
CDR3 DNA: TGTGCCAGCAGCCCGGCAGGGTTCCCGTATGGCTACACCTTC
CDR3 protein: CASSPAGFPYGYTF

J gene: TRBJ2-3
D gene: .
clone size: .
V gene: TRBV9
CDR3 DNA: TGTGCCAGCAGCGTAGTAGCAGACACAGATACGCAGTATTTT
CDR3 protein: CASSVVADTDTQYF

J gene: TRBJ1-1
D gene: .
clone size: many
V gene: TRBV5-1
CDR3 DNA: TGCGCCAGCAGCCCCCAGGGGAGTCTGACTGAAGCTTTCTTT
CDR3 protein: CASSPQGSLTEAFF

J gene: TRBJ2-1
D gene: .
clone size: .
V gene: TRBV18
CDR3 DNA: TGTGCCAGCTCACCGGCTACGGTTGGTTACAATGAGCAGTTCTTC
CDR3 protein: CASSPATVGYNEQFF

J gene: TRBJ1-5
D gene: TRBD1
clone size: .
V gene: TRBV6-2/TRBV6-3
CDR3 DNA: TGTGCCAGCAGTTACCCAATTAGGGGACAGGGTTCGGTTAACGGCCAGCCCCAGCATTTT
CDR3 protein: CASSYPIRGQGSVNGQPQHF

J gene: TRBJ1-2
D gene: TRBD1
clone size: many
V gene: TRBV20-1
CDR3 DNA: TGCAGTGCTAGACCTGAACCGGGACAGGGATTAAATAACTATGGCTACACCTTC
CDR3 protein: CSARPEPGQGLNNYGYTF

J gene: TRBJ2-1
D gene: .
clone size: many
V gene: TRBV18
CDR3 DNA: TGTGCCAGCTCACCTAGTGCGGCGAACAATGAGCAGTTCTTC
CDR3 protein: CASSPSAANNEQFF

J gene: TRBJ1-2
D gene: TRBD1
clone size: many
V gene: TRBV12-3/TRBV12-4
CDR3 DNA: TGTGCCAGCAGGGGGACAGGGTCGGGTGGCTACACCTTC
CDR3 protein: CASRGTGSGGYTF

J gene: TRBJ2-2
D gene: .
clone size: .
V gene: TRBV28
CDR3 DNA: TGTGCCAGCAGATTTGGGGGGGCACCGAACACCGGGGAGCTGTTTTTT
CDR3 protein: CASRFGGAPNTGELFF

J gene: TRBJ1-1
D gene: .
clone size: .
V gene: TRBV25-1
CDR3 DNA: TGTGCCAGCAGTGAATCCCCGACGGGAAACACTGAAGCTTTCTTT
CDR3 protein: CASSESPTGNTEAFF

J gene: TRBJ2-3
D gene: .
clone size: many
V gene: TRBV30
CDR3 DNA: TGTGCCTGGAGTGGGGGGTTCAGCACAGATACGCAGTATTTT
CDR3 protein: CAWSGGFSTDTQYF

J gene: TRBJ2-7
D gene: .
clone size: many
V gene: TRBV5-5
CDR3 DNA: TGTGCCAGCAGCATTACCTTCTCTGTTGGATCCTACGAGCAGTACTTC
CDR3 protein: CASSITFSVGSYEQYF

J gene: TRBJ2-5
D gene: .
clone size: .
V gene: TRBV6-5
CDR3 DNA: TGTGCCAGCAGTTTTTCCCCCTGGACTAACCCCCAAGAGACCCAGTACTTC
CDR3 protein: CASSFSPWTNPQETQYF

J gene: TRBJ2-3
D gene: .
clone size: few
V gene: TRBV20-1
CDR3 DNA: TGCAGTGCTAGTGACGGGGGCACAGATACGCAGTATTTT
CDR3 protein: CSASDGGTDTQYF

J gene: TRBJ2-6
D gene: TRBD2
clone size: few
V gene: TRBV5-1
CDR3 DNA: TGCGCCAGCAGCCGGGCAGGGAGGGCTGGGGTCAACGTCCTGACTTTC
CDR3 protein: CASSRAGRAGVNVLTF

J gene: TRBJ2-1
D gene: .
clone size: many
V gene: TRBV12-3/TRBV12-4
CDR3 DNA: TGTGCCAGCAGTTTAGCGATCAGTAGCGACAATGAGCAGTTCTTC
CDR3 protein: CASSLAISSDNEQFF

J gene: TRBJ2-7
D gene: TRBD1
clone size: many
V gene: TRBV7-9
CDR3 DNA: TGTGCCAGCAGCCCACAGACAGGGAGTGAGCAGTACTTC
CDR3 protein: CASSPQTGSEQYF

J gene: TRBJ1-2
D gene: TRBD1
clone size: .
V gene: TRBV29-1
CDR3 DNA: TGCAGCGTTGAGGAGCAGGGGGGACTCTACGGCTACACCTTC
CDR3 protein: CSVEEQGGLYGYTF

J gene: TRBJ2-1
D gene: TRBD2
clone size: many
V gene: TRBV4-1
CDR3 DNA: TGCGCCACCAAGCGAAATAGCGGGAGTAACTCGTACAATGAGCAGTTCTTC
CDR3 protein: CATKRNSGSNSYNEQFF

J gene: TRBJ2-1
D gene: .
clone size: .
V gene: TRBV20-1
CDR3 DNA: TGCAGTGCTAGTGGTGGGCGGCCCTCCTACAATGAGCAGTTCTTC
CDR3 protein: CSASGGRPSYNEQFF

J gene: TRBJ2-2
D gene: .
clone size: .
V gene: TRBV2
CDR3 DNA: TGTGCCAGCAGTTATCCCGGGGAGCTGTTTTTT
CDR3 protein: CASSYPGELFF

J gene: TRBJ2-7
D gene: TRBD1
clone size: .
V gene: TRBV5-1
CDR3 DNA: TGCGCCAGCAGCTTCAACAGGGGGGTTACCTACAAGCAGTACTTC
CDR3 protein: CASSFNRGVTYKQYF

J gene: TRBJ1-5
D gene: .
clone size: many
V gene: TRBV4-3
CDR3 DNA: TGCGCCAGCAGCCAAGATAGTAGGGAAGGAGCCAATCAGCCCCAGCATTTT
CDR3 protein: CASSQDSREGANQPQHF

J gene: TRBJ2-5
D gene: .
clone size: many
V gene: TRBV18
CDR3 DNA: TGTGCCAGCTCACCATCGGCAGGGAAGGCCCAAGAGACCCAGTACTTC
CDR3 protein: CASSPSAGKAQETQYF

J gene: TRBJ2-7
D gene: .
clone size: many
V gene: TRBV2
CDR3 DNA: TGTGCCAGCAGTGCAGACGTGACAACCTACGAGCAGTACTTC
CDR3 protein: CASSADVTTYEQYF

J gene: TRBJ1-2
D gene: TRBD1
clone size: many
V gene: TRBV11-2
CDR3 DNA: TGTGCCAGCAGCATGACCAGGGGGGGCTATGGCTACACCTTC
CDR3 protein: CASSMTRGGYGYTF

J gene: TRBJ2-2
D gene: .
clone size: few
V gene: TRBV6-1
CDR3 DNA: TGTGCCAGCAGCAACGGACTGAACACCGGGGAGCTGTTTTTT
CDR3 protein: CASSNGLNTGELFF

J gene: TRBJ2-7
D gene: .
clone size: many
V gene: TRBV28
CDR3 DNA: TGTGCCAGCCTAGCTGGCGGTTCTGCCTACGAGCAGTACTTC
CDR3 protein: CASLAGGSAYEQYF

J gene: TRBJ1-1
D gene: TRBD1
clone size: .
V gene: TRBV7-9
CDR3 DNA: TGTGCCAGCAGCTTAAGGGGGCTGATGAACACTGAAGCTTTCTTT
CDR3 protein: CASSLRGLMNTEAFF

J gene: TRBJ1-6
D gene: TRBD1
clone size: many
V gene: TRBV28
CDR3 DNA: TGTGCCAGCAGTAGACAGGGGGACTCACCCCTCCACTTT
CDR3 protein: CASSRQGDSPLHF

J gene: TRBJ1-6
D gene: .
clone size: .
V gene: TRBV5-1
CDR3 DNA: TGCGCCAGCAATAACAGCCCTAATTCACCCCTCCACTTT
CDR3 protein: CASNNSPNSPLHF

J gene: TRBJ2-2
D gene: .
clone size: few
V gene: TRBV5-1
CDR3 DNA: TGCGCCAGCAGCTTTGCGACTCCCGGAACCACCGGGGAGCTGTTTTTT
CDR3 protein: CASSFATPGTTGELFF

J gene: TRBJ2-4
D gene: .
clone size: many
V gene: TRBV28
CDR3 DNA: TGTGCCAGCAGTTCCTCCGGGACCGATATAGCCAAAAACATTCAGTACTTC
CDR3 protein: CASSSSGTDIAKNIQYF

J gene: TRBJ2-2
D gene: .
clone size: few
V gene: TRBV6-5
CDR3 DNA: TGTGCCAGCAGTTACTCCGGGAGGGGGCCGAACACCGGGGAGCTGTTTTTT
CDR3 protein: CASSYSGRGPNTGELFF

J gene: TRBJ1-5
D gene: .
clone size: few
V gene: TRBV5-8
CDR3 DNA: TGTGCCAGCAGCTTAGCTCAAACTTGGCAGCCCCAGCATTTT
CDR3 protein: CASSLAQTWQPQHF

J gene: TRBJ2-3
D gene: TRBD1
clone size: many
V gene: TRBV12-3/TRBV12-4
CDR3 DNA: TGTGCCAGCAGTCAGAGCCCGGGACAGGAGGATACGCAGTATTTT
CDR3 protein: CASSQSPGQEDTQYF